The next 13 T cell receptor beta chains were all read from a single sample in a study of T cell responses to AZD1222 COVID-19 vaccine. Some clones are missing from TCRdb's copy, which holds only in-frame ones; the method was immunoSEQ multiplex PCR. This table has about 100,000 clones, around 84% appearing once. Specimen: peripheral blood, collected on day 0 of AZD1222 vaccination. All receptors come from an adult in good health.

The CDR3 here is CASSLTVRPNTGELFF. The CDR3, as DNA: TGTGCCAGCAGCTTAACGGTCCGGCCGAACACCGGGGAGCTGTTTTTT. The gene calls are TRBV7-3 and TRBJ2-2; D is uncertain. Germline loops: CDR1 SGHTA, CDR2 FQGTGA. V was clipped by 0 bases and J by 0 bases, with 8 bases between them. The CDR3 extends over 16 amino acids.

This chain uses TRBV2 with TRBJ2-7; D might be TRBD1 (6 bases). V was pared by 5 bases and J by 2 bases, with 13 bases between. The CDR3 is 14 residues long. The V gene's germline CDR1 is SNHLY and CDR2 FYNNEI. CDR3 DNA: TGTGCCAGCAGTAAGGACAGTTTTACCTACGAGCAGTACTTC. Amino acid sequence: CASSKDSFTYEQYF.

The V call is TRBV5-6, the J call TRBJ2-2; TRBD2 matches 10 bases. CDR3 length: 17 residues. V lost 2 bases, J lost 6 bases, and 10 bases stayed unmatched. Germline loops: CDR1 SGHDT, CDR2 YYEEEE. CDR3 amino acids: CASSLVLAGPSAGELFF. The CDR3 bases are TGTGCCAGCAGCTTAGTACTAGCGGGACCCTCCGCCGGGGAGCTGTTTTTT.

The sample holds a few counts of this clone. The chain links TRBV4-1 to TRBJ2-1, with 13 bases fitting TRBD2. Losses at the gene ends were 4 bases for V and 5 bases for J; bases not matched to a gene: 5. The germline V gene encodes CDR1 MGHRA and CDR2 YSYEKL. The CDR3 has 16 residues. In DNA form, the CDR3 reads TGCGCCAGCAGCCCGCGGACTAGCGGGAGCAACAATGAGCAGTTCTTC. Its translation is CASSPRTSGSNNEQFF.

The rearrangement uses TRBV7-2 and TRBJ2-3; 7 positions match TRBD2. Trimming cost V 3 bases and J 0 bases; bases outside gene matches: 3. Germline V lookup: CDR1 SGHTA, CDR2 FQGNSA. This CDR3 comprises 15 residues. CDR3 DNA: TGTGCCAGCAGCTTCCCGGGACTAAGCACAGATACGCAGTATTTT. It codes for CASSFPGLSTDTQYF.

The chain combines TRBV7-7 with TRBJ2-7, with D unclear. The CDR3 extends over 13 amino acids. Germline values: CDR1 SSHAT, CDR2 FNYEAQ (reference sequence). The germline V and J ends were trimmed by 3 bases and 3 bases, with 9 bases remaining between them. CDR3 coding DNA: TGTGCCAGCAGCTTGGCGTTTAACTACGAGCAGTACTTC. Protein: CASSLAFNYEQYF. Variable domain in full (rest from reference TRBV7-7 and TRBJ2-7): GAGVSQSPRYKVTKRGQDVTLRCDPISSHATLYWYQQALGQGPEFLTYFNYEAQPDKSGLPSDRFSAERPEGSISTLTIQRTEQRDSAMYRCASSLAFNYEQYFGPGTRLTVT.

The chain recombines TRBV27 with TRBJ1-1; no clear D gene. The germline V gene has CDR1 MNHEY and CDR2 SMNVEV (reference sequence). This CDR3 is 14 amino acids long. V lost 6 bases, J lost 1 base, and 12 bases lay in between. CDR3 sequence: CASSSQKRNTEAFF. CDR3 DNA sequence: TGTGCCAGCAGCTCCCAAAAAAGGAACACTGAAGCTTTCTTT.

V is TRBV20-1 and J is TRBJ2-3; D uncertain. Looked up from germline, CDR1 is DFQATT and CDR2 is SNEGSKA (reference sequence). Trimming stripped 7 bases from V and 0 bases from J, with 5 bases between. This CDR3 comprises 11 residues. CDR3 in DNA: TGCAGTGGATTGAGCACAGATACGCAGTATTTT. This gives the protein CSGLSTDTQYF.

The rearrangement uses TRBV6-5 and TRBJ1-5; D is possibly TRBD1 (6 bases). CDR1 MNHEY and CDR2 SVGAGI come from the germline V gene. V was clipped by 8 bases and J by 1 base, with 15 bases between them. The CDR3 sequence is 15 residues long. The CDR3 nucleotides read TGTGCCAGCGCCCCGGGGGCTGGGAGCAATCAGCCCCAGCATTTT. Its translation is CASAPGAGSNQPQHF.

The chain uses TRBV7-9 and TRBJ1-6, with D possibly TRBD1 on 5 matching bases. The germline V and J ends were trimmed by 5 bases and 8 bases, with 19 bases remaining between them. CDR3 length: 16 residues. Germline V gene lookup returns CDR1 SEHNR and CDR2 FQNEAQ (reference sequence). The DNA of the CDR3 is TGTGCCAGCAGCCCAGCCGAGGGGCAGGGTTATTCACCCCTCCACTTT. This gives the protein CASSPAEGQGYSPLHF.

This rearrangement joins TRBV11-2 to TRBJ2-7; D is possibly TRBD1 (6 bases). With 6 bases removed from V and 2 bases from J, the gap between germline ends came to 14 bases. The CDR3 sequence is 14 residues long. CDR1 SGHAT and CDR2 FQNNGV come from the germline V gene. CDR3 DNA: TGTGCCAGCAGGACCCCGTCAGGGGCCTACGAGCAGTACTTC. It encodes CASRTPSGAYEQYF.

This clone was observed once. The CDR3 spells CASRGGASINEQFF. Here the CDR3 DNA reads TGTGCCAGTAGGGGAGGGGCTAGCATCAATGAGCAGTTCTTC. The gene calls are TRBV19 and TRBJ2-1, with 7 bases identical to TRBD2. With V trimmed by 6 bases and J by 6 bases, 8 bases remained unmatched. Germline values: CDR1 LNHDA, CDR2 SQIVND (reference sequence). CDR3 length equals 14 residues.

This sequence joins TRBV6-2 or TRBV6-3 and TRBJ1-5; D not resolved. The CDR3 has 15 amino acids. V shed 4 bases and J shed 2 bases, with 12 bases lying between them. From germline, CDR1 is MNHEY and CDR2 SVGEGT. CDR3 sequence reads: CASSSGPLGNQPQHF. In DNA, the CDR3 is TGTGCCAGCAGTTCCGGGCCCCTAGGCAATCAGCCCCAGCATTTT.